A single sample gave rise to the 27 T cell receptor beta chains below, sequenced in a study of human T cells and chemical hapten exposure (dated by TCRdb to the early 2020s). Per the publication, the time point label means: patch test 2, 6 weeks after DPC sensitization. What this sample's treatment or condition label stands for: therapeutic diphenylcyclopropenone sensitization with weekly scalp DPC. The method was RACE. TCRdb names NextSeq 500 as the instrument used. TCRdb cleaned the public reads at Q25 with fastp, built clones with MiXCR and kept in-frame beta chains. Identical CDR3 proteins give one entry, which carries the most common genes and DNA. The sample table records about 40,000 distinct CDR3 sequences; over 3% of these occur just once. The top ten clonotypes cover about 6.7% of the sample. Sample: whole blood, taken in connection with sensitization to the hapten diphenylcyclopropenone (DPC). The receptors derive from a man in his forties with alopecia areata. Some clones in this sample may be carry-over from other donors' samples.

This clonotype was seen ten or more times. This rearrangement joins TRBV6-2 or TRBV6-3 to TRBJ2-7; no reliable D call. The CDR3 loop spans 12 amino acids. Germline V gene data show CDR1 as MNHEY and CDR2 as SVGEGT. Deletions cut 2 bases from V and 3 bases from J, with 5 bases between. In DNA form, the CDR3 reads TGTGCCAGCAGTTACAGTAGCTACGAGCAGTACTTC. Its translation is CASSYSSYEQYF.

This clonotype was picked up many times. The chain is built from TRBV30 and TRBJ1-2; a possible D gene is TRBD1 (6 bases). The CDR3 is 14 amino acids. Trimming shortened V by 0 bases and J by 5 bases, and 13 bases separated the two germline ends. Germline values: CDR1 GTSNPN, CDR2 SVGIG (reference sequence). The CDR3 DNA sequence: TGTGCCTGGAGTGTACTGAGGGGGAATTATGGCTACACCTTC. It specifies CAWSVLRGNYGYTF.

Many counts were recorded for this clonotype. The chain combines TRBV12-5 with TRBJ2-1, with TRBD1 as a possible D gene (5 bases). Germline CDR1 reads LGHNT; CDR2 reads FRNRAP. This CDR3 has 13 amino acids. Between the trimmed V and J ends, which lost 5 bases and 8 bases, there was a span of 13 bases. CDR3 nucleotides: TGTGCTAGTGGTCCGCCGATAGGGGATGAGCAGTTCTTC. Its translation is CASGPPIGDEQFF. The whole variable domain, filled in from reference TRBV12-5 and TRBJ2-1, reads DARVTQTPRHKVTEMGQEVTMRCQPILGHNTVFWYRQTMMQGLELLAYFRNRAPLDDSGMPKDRFSAEMPDATLATLKIQPSEPRDSAVYFCASGPPIGDEQFFGPGTRLTVL.

V is TRBV6-1 and J is TRBJ1-6; 12 bases are shared with TRBD1. This CDR3 is built from 19 residues. Unmatched junction bases numbered 11, after V lost 8 bases and J lost 0 bases. CDR1 and CDR2 (germline): MNHNS, SASEGT. CDR3 in amino acids: CASGPRDRGRSSYNSPLHF. CDR3 coding DNA: TGTGCCAGCGGCCCCCGGGACAGGGGGCGAAGCTCCTATAATTCACCCCTCCACTTT.

This clonotype has at least ten counts. The J gene is TRBJ2-3, the V gene TRBV12-3 or TRBV12-4; TRBD2 matches 8 bases. This CDR3 is built from 17 residues. With V trimmed by 5 bases and J by 0 bases, 10 bases remained unmatched. The CDR3 loop reads CASSLLRSGSSTDTQYF. The DNA for the CDR3 is TGTGCCAGCAGTCTTTTACGGAGCGGGAGTAGCACAGATACGCAGTATTTT.

Many counts were recorded for this clonotype. The J gene is TRBJ1-1, the V gene TRBV18; 8 nucleotides line up with TRBD1. This CDR3 has 15 amino acids. J lost 7 bases, V lost 4 bases, and 11 bases had no gene match. CDR1 and CDR2 from the germline V gene are KGHSH and LQKENI. The CDR3, as DNA: TGTGCCAGCTCACGACTCGGGACAGGCAGCATTGAAGCTTTCTTT. Translated: CASSRLGTGSIEAFF. The complete variable domain, with remaining parts taken from reference TRBV18 and TRBJ1-1, reads NAGVMQNPRHLVRRRGQEARLRCSPMKGHSHVYWYRQLPEEGLKFMVYLQKENIIDESGMPKERFSAEFPKEGPSILRIQQVVRGDSAAYFCASSRLGTGSIEAFFGQGTRLTVV.

The V call is TRBV27, the J call TRBJ1-2; the match to TRBD1 covers 8 bases. From germline, CDR1 is MNHEY and CDR2 SMNVEV (reference sequence). With V trimmed by 4 bases and J by 8 bases, 9 bases remained unmatched. The CDR3 runs 14 residues. The CDR3 DNA is TGTGCCAGCAGTTCCGGGACAGGTTCGAAAGGCTACACCTTC. Translated: CASSSGTGSKGYTF.

This clonotype was counted many times. The V gene is TRBV5-1, the J gene TRBJ2-1; maybe TRBD2 (7 bases). The ends were cut back, 3 bases at V and 3 bases at J, with 16 bases in the middle. The germline V gene has CDR1 SGHRS and CDR2 YFSETQ. CDR3 length equals 16 residues. DNA for the CDR3: TGCGCCAGCAGCTCGTTAGGCGGGGGCCACTACAATGAGCAGTTCTTC. Its translation is CASSSLGGGHYNEQFF.

Points on this clonotype: This may arise from a read error, as a much more abundant clone is one base away. The chain joins TRBV27 to TRBJ1-4; D unresolved. Per germline, CDR1 MNHEY and CDR2 SMNVEV (reference sequence). The CDR3 sequence is 14 residues long. Trimming pared 3 bases from V and 2 bases from J, leaving 7 bases between. CDR3 coding DNA: TGTGCCAGCAGTTTGCTGGGCACTAATGAAAAACTGTTTTTT. Protein: CASSLLGTNEKLFF.

This clonotype was seen only a few times. The chain carries TRBV27 and TRBJ1-2, with D possibly TRBD1 on 6 matching bases. The CDR3 covers 15 residues. The V gene lost 6 bases and the J gene lost 4 bases, with 18 bases spanning the gap. Germline V gene data show CDR1 as MNHEY and CDR2 as SMNVEV (reference sequence). DNA for the CDR3: TGTGCCAGCAGCCTCGTGACAGGATCAAGCTATGGCTACACCTTC. Its protein product is CASSLVTGSSYGYTF.

The chain carries TRBV15 and TRBJ2-5, with D hard to call. This CDR3 region has 15 residues. CDR1 is LNHNV and CDR2 is YYDKDF in the germline V gene (reference sequence). The V gene lost 4 bases and the J gene lost 5 bases, with 17 bases spanning the gap. The CDR3 region is CATSKGQPVRETQYF. The CDR3 region has the DNA TGTGCCACCAGCAAAGGGCAGCCAGTAAGGGAGACCCAGTACTTC.

Ten or more counts support this clonotype. The V call is TRBV2, the J call TRBJ2-3; 8 bases are shared with TRBD2. The germline gives CDR1 SNHLY, CDR2 FYNNEI. Unmatched junction bases numbered 8, after V lost 5 bases and J lost 1 base. The CDR3 spans 16 residues. For the CDR3, the DNA is TGTGCCAGCAGTAAGGAGCGGGAGATCCGCACAGATACGCAGTATTTT. Protein product: CASSKEREIRTDTQYF.

Ten or more counts support this clonotype. The rearrangement links TRBV6-2 or TRBV6-3 to TRBJ2-1; maybe TRBD2 (5 bases). V lost 5 bases, J lost 6 bases, and 14 bases lay in between. The CDR3 extends over 14 amino acids. Germline assignment: CDR1 MNHEY and CDR2 SVGEGT. The CDR3 reads CASSPLSEGNEQFF. In nucleotides, the CDR3 is TGTGCCAGCAGTCCTTTAAGTGAGGGCAATGAGCAGTTCTTC.

At least ten counts were recorded for this clonotype. The CDR3: CASSLEGAYEQFF. In nucleotides, the CDR3 is TGTGCCAGCAGTTTGGAAGGGGCATATGAGCAGTTCTTC. The rearrangement links TRBV12-3 or TRBV12-4 to TRBJ2-1; TRBD1 might be the D (5 bases). The length of the CDR3 is 13 residues. V was cut by 3 bases and J by 8 bases, with 11 bases left in between.

This clonotype has at least ten counts. This chain links TRBV12-3 or TRBV12-4 with TRBJ2-5; 7 bases line up with TRBD2. The CDR3 extends over 16 amino acids. The V segment lost 2 bases and the J segment 0 bases; nucleotides outside the gene matches: 6. This CDR3 reads CASSLLRLAHQETQYF. CDR3 DNA: TGTGCCAGCAGTTTATTAAGACTAGCCCACCAAGAGACCCAGTACTTC.

This clonotype was detected ten times or more. This chain links TRBV28 with TRBJ2-7; 10 positions match TRBD2. This CDR3 comprises 15 residues. V lost 4 bases and J lost 5; bases outside the gene matches: 8. CDR1 and CDR2 from the germline V gene are MDHEN and SYDVKM. The CDR3 loop is CASSWASGSGNEQYF. The CDR3 bases are TGTGCCAGCAGTTGGGCTAGCGGGAGTGGGAACGAGCAGTACTTC.

Ten or more counts support this clonotype. V and J are TRBV12-3 or TRBV12-4 and TRBJ2-5, with 7 positions matching TRBD2. V trimming: 0 bases; J trimming: 5 bases; junction bases outside the gene matches: 15. CDR3 size: 18 residues. The CDR3 DNA is TGTGCCAGCAGTTTAGCGCAGGGAGGGTGGAAACAACCGGAGACCCAGTACTTC. Amino acid sequence: CASSLAQGGWKQPETQYF.

This clonotype was seen repeatedly, ten times or more. The chain combines TRBV7-9 with TRBJ2-5, with 10 bases matching TRBD1. The CDR3 spans 16 residues. Unmatched junction bases numbered 3, after V lost 1 base and J lost 1 base. Germline V gene lookup returns CDR1 SEHNR and CDR2 FQNEAQ (reference sequence). For the CDR3, the DNA is TGTGCCAGCAGCTTAGGGGACAGGGGACTCCAAGAGACCCAGTACTTC. This encodes CASSLGDRGLQETQYF.

CDR3 region: CASSIVTGGSNQPQHF. The DNA for the CDR3 is TGTGCCAGTAGTATCGTGACAGGGGGCAGCAATCAGCCCCAGCATTTT. The chain uses TRBV19 and TRBJ1-5; 10 bases line up with TRBD1. Germline V gene lookup returns CDR1 LNHDA and CDR2 SQIVND (reference sequence). J gave up 1 base and V 3 bases, and 3 bases lay outside the gene matches. The CDR3 length is 16 residues.

This clonotype was recorded at least ten times. The genes are TRBV20-1 and TRBJ1-6; D is unresolved. Germline V lookup: CDR1 DFQATT, CDR2 SNEGSKA (reference sequence). Trimming took 1 base from V and 9 from J, leaving 19 bases between them. This CDR3 is 16 amino acids long. CDR3 in DNA: TGCAGTGCTAGAGGGCGGACGGAGCCGCTAGGTTCACCCCTCCACTTT. Protein: CSARGRTEPLGSPLHF.

Ten or more counts support this clonotype. The rearrangement uses TRBV7-2 and TRBJ1-1; D possibly corresponds to TRBD1 (6 bases). The germline CDR1 and CDR2 sequences are SGHTA and FQGNSA. CDR3 length: 15 residues. Trimming cost V 2 bases and J 5 bases, with 15 bases left between them. The CDR3 loop reads CASSLYRALGTEAFF. CDR3 bases: TGTGCCAGCAGCTTATACAGGGCGTTAGGGACTGAAGCTTTCTTT.

This clonotype was seen at least ten times. V usage is TRBV6-6 and J usage is TRBJ2-7, with D unclear. V was trimmed by 5 bases and J by 0 bases, leaving 5 bases between them. The CDR3 is 12 amino acids. CDR1 and CDR2 from the germline V gene are MNHNY and SVGAGI (reference sequence). As DNA, the CDR3 is TGTGCCAGCAGTACCGGCTCCTACGAGCAGTACTTC. As protein: CASSTGSYEQYF.

This clonotype was seen ten or more times. This chain joins TRBV25-1 and TRBJ1-2; D perhaps matches TRBD1 (6 bases). The germline gives CDR1 MGHDK, CDR2 SYGVNS. The CDR3 runs 15 residues. V lost 3 bases, J lost 4 bases, and 15 bases lay in between. The DNA for the CDR3 is TGTGCCAGCAGTGACCCCATGGGGGCAGGCTATGGCTACACCTTC. Protein product: CASSDPMGAGYGYTF.

As to this clonotype: A single base separates this from a much larger clone, so it may be a read error. V gene TRBV7-9 combines with J gene TRBJ2-6; TRBD1 aligns across 12 bases. This CDR3 has 18 amino acids. CDR1 and CDR2 (germline): SEHNR, FQNEAQ (reference sequence). CDR3 sequence: CASSMSGTGGTGANVQTF. Here the CDR3 DNA reads TGTGCCAGCAGCATGAGTGGGACAGGGGGCACCGGGGCCAACGTCCAGACTTTC.

This clonotype was counted many times. The J gene is TRBJ2-3, the V gene TRBV12-3 or TRBV12-4, with D possibly being TRBD1 (5 bases). V was clipped by 4 bases and J by 10 bases, with 15 bases between them. CDR3 length equals 13 residues. In nucleotides, the CDR3 is TGTGCCAGCAGTTCAGGGATCGGCAAAGCGCAGTATTTT. It is translated as CASSSGIGKAQYF.

This clonotype appeared many times. The CDR3 sequence is CASSSFPLNTEAFF. CDR3 coding DNA: TGTGCCAGCAGTTCTTTTCCGTTGAACACTGAAGCTTTCTTT. The rearrangement uses TRBV12-3 or TRBV12-4 and TRBJ1-1; D remains unclear. Trimming removed 4 bases from V and 0 bases from J, with 9 bases in between. The CDR3 runs 14 residues.

This clonotype has a count of ten or more. V gene TRBV6-2 or TRBV6-3 combines with J gene TRBJ1-1; no clear D gene. CDR1 MNHEY and CDR2 SVGEGT come from the germline V gene. V was shortened by 4 bases and J by 3 bases, with 24 bases between the two germline ends. The CDR3 consists of 18 residues. The CDR3 reads CASSSLVRAGYGDTEAFF. The DNA of the CDR3 is TGTGCCAGCAGTTCCCTCGTCCGGGCCGGGTATGGGGACACTGAAGCTTTCTTT.